These 11 T cell receptor beta chains were all obtained from the same sample, sequenced in a study of cytotoxic CD8 clonotypes in ibrutinib-treated CLL. This table comes from immunoSEQ multiplex PCR, and its TCRdb copy is limited to in-frame clones, with some not included. In the table there are 150,000 to 200,000 clones, over 75% of which are singletons. Material: PBMCs, obtained at disease progression, from a patient treated with ibrutinib. These receptors were obtained from a human donor with chronic lymphocytic leukemia.

V is TRBV4-3 and J is TRBJ2-3; TRBD2 matches 7 bases. Germline V CDR1 and CDR2: LGHNA, YSLEER. The CDR3 sequence is 15 residues long. The J segment lost 0 bases and the V segment lost 5 bases, leaving 5 bases of the junction unmatched. CDR3 DNA sequence: TGCGCCAGCAGCTCGCCTAGCGGTAGCACAGATACGCAGTATTTT. Amino acid sequence: CASSSPSGSTDTQYF.

V is TRBV6-6 and J is TRBJ2-7, with TRBD1 as a possible D gene (6 bases). The CDR3 consists of 16 residues. Germline V gene data show CDR1 as MNHNY and CDR2 as SVGAGI (reference sequence). Trimming took off 7 bases at V and 7 bases at J, with 26 bases between the two ends. Here the CDR3 DNA reads TGTGCCAGCACTTCGTGGGCAGGGGAAAAGTTTGTTGAGCAGTACTTC. Protein: CASTSWAGEKFVEQYF.

This chain uses TRBV6-4 with TRBJ2-1; D uncertain. V shed 4 bases and J shed 6 bases, with 10 bases lying between them. The V gene's germline CDR1 is MRHNA and CDR2 SNTAGT. The CDR3 has 13 amino acids. CDR3 region: CASSVNEINEQFF. CDR3 nucleotide sequence: TGTGCCAGCAGTGTCAACGAAATCAATGAGCAGTTCTTC.

The chain is built from TRBV18 and TRBJ1-2; possible D gene TRBD1, 5 bases. V lost 6 bases and J lost 3, with 17 bases in between. Germline V lookup: CDR1 KGHSH, CDR2 LQKENI. This CDR3 spans 15 amino acids. The CDR3 region has the DNA TGTGCCAGCTCCCTTCTTCACGGCAGGGACTATGGCTACACCTTC. Amino acid sequence: CASSLLHGRDYGYTF. Full variable domain (rest looked up from reference TRBV18 and TRBJ1-2): NAGVMQNPRHLVRRRGQEARLRCSPMKGHSHVYWYRQLPEEGLKFMVYLQKENIIDESGMPKERFSAEFPKEGPSILRIQQVVRGDSAAYFCASSLLHGRDYGYTFGSGTRLTVV.

The CDR3: CAWIEGVSYNEQFF. The CDR3 DNA reads TGTGCCTGGATTGAGGGGGTTTCCTACAATGAGCAGTTCTTC. The chain recombines TRBV30 with TRBJ2-1, with D possibly matching TRBD1 (6 bases). V was trimmed by 4 bases and J by 1 base, leaving 11 bases between them. Germline CDR1 is GTSNPN and CDR2 is SVGIG (reference sequence). The CDR3 totals 14 residues.

The rearrangement uses TRBV7-3 and TRBJ1-1; 8 bases align to TRBD1. Unmatched junction bases numbered 11, after V lost 0 bases and J lost 2 bases. The CDR3 extends over 18 amino acids. Germline V gene lookup returns CDR1 SGHTA and CDR2 FQGTGA. The CDR3 protein is CASSLTPDRVSRNTEAFF. As DNA, the CDR3 is TGTGCCAGCAGCTTAACGCCGGACAGGGTATCACGTAACACTGAAGCTTTCTTT.

This clone was seen only once. The rearrangement links TRBV1 to TRBJ2-3; no DNA check was done on the table's D call, TRBD2. TRBV1 is classified as a pseudogene. The CDR3 totals 18 residues. Here the CDR3 DNA reads TGCACCAGAAACGGACTAGCGGGAGGGCCGCCCGTGAGGGATACGCAGTATTTT. Translation gives CTRNGLAGGPPVRDTQYF.

This chain links TRBV2 with TRBJ1-1, with TRBD1 as a possible D gene (5 bases). The CDR3 length is 14 residues. Trimming cost V 8 bases and J 6 bases, with 19 bases left between them. The germline gives CDR1 SNHLY, CDR2 FYNNEI. CDR3 nucleotide sequence: TGTGCCAGCTTGGTTAAATACTGGGGGGCTGAAGCTTTCTTT. Amino acids: CASLVKYWGAEAFF.

This clone was seen just once. The chain couples TRBV7-3 to TRBJ2-2; D possibly corresponds to TRBD2 (6 bases). Germline CDR1 and CDR2: SGHTA and FQGTGA. V shed 1 base and J shed 7 bases, with 22 bases lying between them. The CDR3 is 18 amino acids. CDR3 coding DNA: TGTGCCAGCAGCTTAAGACGGCGACTAGGGGAACCAGGCGGGGAGCTGTTTTTT. The encoded protein is CASSLRRRLGEPGGELFF.

The rearrangement uses TRBV7-9 and TRBJ1-2; the D is unclear. The germline V gene encodes CDR1 SEHNR and CDR2 FQNEAQ (reference sequence). The CDR3 has 16 amino acids. The V gene lost 7 bases and the J gene lost 6 bases, with 24 bases spanning the gap. The CDR3 sequence is CASTRPIAQHPNGYTF. For the CDR3, the DNA is TGTGCCAGCACCCGTCCCATCGCACAGCACCCCAATGGCTACACCTTC.

This rearrangement joins TRBV7-2 to TRBJ2-1; the D gene is possibly TRBD2 (6 bases). From germline, CDR1 is SGHTA and CDR2 FQGNSA. The CDR3 has 17 residues. V was cut by 1 base and J by 10 bases, with 23 bases left in between. DNA of the CDR3: TGTGCCAGCAGCTTAGAAGAGCTCGGGAGAAAGGATCTAGAGCAGTTCTTC. Its protein product is CASSLEELGRKDLEQFF.